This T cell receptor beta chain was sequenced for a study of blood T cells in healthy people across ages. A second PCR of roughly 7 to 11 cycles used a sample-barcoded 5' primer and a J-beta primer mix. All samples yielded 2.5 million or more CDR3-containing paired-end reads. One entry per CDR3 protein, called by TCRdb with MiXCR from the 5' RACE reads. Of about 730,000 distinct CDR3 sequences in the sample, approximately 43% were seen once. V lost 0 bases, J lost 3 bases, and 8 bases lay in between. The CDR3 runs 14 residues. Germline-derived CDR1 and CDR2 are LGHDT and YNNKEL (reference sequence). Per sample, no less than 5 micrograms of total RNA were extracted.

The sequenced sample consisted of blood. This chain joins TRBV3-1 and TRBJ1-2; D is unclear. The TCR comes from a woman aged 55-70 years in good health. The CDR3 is CASSQESQHYGYTF. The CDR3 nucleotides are TGTGCCAGCAGCCAAGAGTCGCAGCACTATGGCTACACCTTC.